This passage covers 17 T cell receptor beta chains from one sample sequenced in a study of blood T cell repertoires in COVID-19. Sequencing used immunoSEQ multiplex PCR; TCRdb keeps in-frame clones, though not all of them. The repertoire has approximately 73,000 clones, about 89% of them found once; the top ten carry about 1.9%. Sequenced input: peripheral blood. The receptor set was obtained from a woman aged 55-69 years with acute or convalescent COVID-19.

The V gene is TRBV5-4, the J gene TRBJ2-2; a weak D match, TRBD2 (6 bases). Germline assignment: CDR1 SGHNT and CDR2 YYREEE (reference sequence). This CDR3 is built from 15 residues. With 6 bases removed from V and 0 bases from J, the gap between germline ends came to 12 bases. DNA for the CDR3: TGTGCCAGCAAAAACCGGGACTCGAACACCGGGGAGCTGTTTTTT. Translated: CASKNRDSNTGELFF.

The V and J genes are TRBV20-1 and TRBJ2-7; tentative D call: TRBD1 (5 bases). The CDR3 extends over 17 amino acids. V was cut by 3 bases and J by 0 bases, with 21 bases left in between. Per germline, CDR1 DFQATT and CDR2 SNEGSKA (reference sequence). The CDR3 here is CSASNAQKGFGSYEQYF. CDR3 nucleotide sequence: TGCAGTGCTAGTAATGCCCAGAAGGGGTTTGGCTCCTACGAGCAGTACTTC.

This rearrangement joins TRBV19 to TRBJ2-1; 9 bases are a match to TRBD1. This CDR3 is built from 14 residues. Trimming removed 5 bases from V and 7 bases from J; junction bases left unmatched: 6. CDR1 is LNHDA and CDR2 is SQIVND in the germline V gene (reference sequence). The CDR3: CASSSQGAENEQFF. The CDR3 DNA is TGTGCCAGTAGTTCACAGGGGGCAGAGAATGAGCAGTTCTTC.

The chain is built from TRBV2 and TRBJ1-4; 9 positions match TRBD1. Germline CDR1 and CDR2: SNHLY and FYNNEI. The junction had 7 bases not matched to a gene; V was cut back by 7 bases and J by 7 bases. This CDR3 has 14 residues. The CDR3 is CASNRDRGTEKLFF. CDR3 nucleotides: TGTGCCAGCAATAGAGACAGGGGGACTGAAAAACTGTTTTTT.

V gene TRBV28 combines with J gene TRBJ2-7; D is possibly TRBD1 (6 bases). Germline CDR1 and CDR2: MDHEN and SYDVKM. The CDR3 runs to 14 residues. Between the trimmed V and J ends, which lost 5 bases and 7 bases, there was a span of 18 bases. CDR3 region: CASSHYAGDKEQYF. In DNA, the CDR3 is TGTGCCAGCAGTCATTACGCAGGGGATAAGGAGCAGTACTTC. The variable domain in full, with the rest retrieved from reference TRBV28 and TRBJ2-7, is DVKVTQSSRYLVKRTGEKVFLECVQDMDHENMFWYRQDPGLGLRLIYFSYDVKMKEKGDIPEGYSVSREKKERFSLILESASTNQTSMYLCASSHYAGDKEQYFGPGTRLTVT.

This clone was seen a single time. The chain couples TRBV29-1 to TRBJ1-3; 7 positions agree with TRBD1. J lost 2 bases, V lost 0 bases, and 7 bases had no gene match. CDR1 SQVTM and CDR2 ANQGSEA come from the germline V gene. The CDR3 runs 16 residues. The CDR3 DNA reads as TGCAGCGTTGAAGAGCAACAGGGGATTGCTGGAAACACCATATATTTT. Translated, it gives CSVEEQQGIAGNTIYF.

V gene TRBV19 combines with J gene TRBJ1-2; 9 bases are shared with TRBD1. Germline-derived CDR1 and CDR2 are LNHDA and SQIVND (reference sequence). The CDR3 extends over 17 amino acids. Losses at the gene ends were 5 bases for V and 1 base for J; bases not matched to a gene: 11. CDR3 DNA sequence: TGTGCCAGTAGTTACCCCCCCTGGACAGGGGTTAACTATGGCTACACCTTC. It is translated as CASSYPPWTGVNYGYTF.

V gene TRBV7-9 combines with J gene TRBJ1-6, with D maybe TRBD1 (6 bases). The CDR3 sequence is 14 residues long. The germline CDR1 and CDR2 sequences are SEHNR and FQNEAQ (reference sequence). Between the trimmed V and J ends, which lost 6 bases and 7 bases, there was a span of 13 bases. In nucleotides, the CDR3 is TGTGCCAGCAGACTCACAGGGACCAATTCACCCCTCCACTTT. Translating it yields CASRLTGTNSPLHF.

This chain uses TRBV11-2 with TRBJ1-6, with 9 bases aligning to TRBD1. Germline V gene lookup returns CDR1 SGHAT and CDR2 FQNNGV. The CDR3 loop spans 16 amino acids. V shed 1 base and J 9 bases; nucleotides not matched to a gene: 7. The chain's CDR3 is CASSLVGTGMVSPLHF. The CDR3 region has the DNA TGTGCCAGCAGCTTAGTGGGGACAGGGATGGTTTCACCCCTCCACTTT.

The gene calls are TRBV6-5 and TRBJ1-1, with unresolved D. The CDR3 is made up of 14 amino acids. Trimming pared 0 bases from V and 1 base from J, leaving 6 bases between. Germline CDR1 and CDR2: MNHEY and SVGAGI. The CDR3 reads CASSYSSRNTEAFF. The CDR3 region has the DNA TGTGCCAGCAGTTACTCTAGTAGGAACACTGAAGCTTTCTTT.

The chain links TRBV6-5 to TRBJ2-7; 9 bases match TRBD1. Germline CDR1 is MNHEY and CDR2 is SVGAGI. This CDR3 spans 15 amino acids. V dropped 6 bases and J dropped 2; count of bases not matched to a gene: 8. The CDR3 protein is CASRATGGGTYEQYF. Here the CDR3 DNA reads TGTGCCAGCAGGGCAACAGGGGGCGGAACCTACGAGCAGTACTTC.

This clone was seen a handful of times. The same CDR3 is also encoded by other DNA sequences in this sample. The chain has TRBV6-5 and TRBJ1-1, with a weak D call TRBD1 (6 bases). The CDR3 extends over 13 amino acids. Per germline, CDR1 MNHEY and CDR2 SVGAGI. With 0 bases removed from V and 4 bases from J, the gap between germline ends came to 6 bases. The CDR3 loop is CASSYSGGTEAFF. The CDR3 DNA reads as TGTGCCAGCAGTTACTCAGGGGGCACTGAAGCTTTCTTT.

In this sample, this clone turned up a few times. The rearrangement uses TRBV7-9 and TRBJ2-5; maybe TRBD2 (6 bases). The CDR3 consists of 15 residues. Germline V gene data show CDR1 as SEHNR and CDR2 as FQNEAQ (reference sequence). V was cut by 1 base and J by 2 bases, with 11 bases left in between. The CDR3 protein is CASSLGSSEQETQYF. The CDR3 DNA sequence: TGTGCCAGCAGCTTAGGGTCTAGCGAACAAGAGACCCAGTACTTC.

The table lists this clone with a count of one. V is TRBV6-2 or TRBV6-3 and J is TRBJ1-2; D remains unclear. There are 15 residues in the CDR3. Germline CDR1 and CDR2: MNHEY and SVGEGT. Trimming left V 6 bases short and J 4 bases short, with 18 bases between. In nucleotides, the CDR3 is TGTGCCAGCAGACCTACCTTTGGAGAGTCCTATGGCTACACCTTC. It is translated as CASRPTFGESYGYTF.

The V gene is TRBV14, the J gene TRBJ1-2; no firm D call. CDR1 is SGHDN, CDR2 FVKESK, per germline. The CDR3 has 13 residues. V lost 0 bases, J lost 4 bases, and 6 bases lay in between. DNA of the CDR3: TGTGCCAGCAGCCAAGACAGACTCTATGGCTACACCTTC. This translates into CASSQDRLYGYTF. The full variable domain, completed using reference TRBV14 and TRBJ1-2, is EAGVTQFPSHSVIEKGQTVTLRCDPISGHDNLYWYRRVMGKEIKFLLHFVKESKQDESGMPNNRFLAERTGGTYSTLKVQPAELEDSGVYFCASSQDRLYGYTFGSGTRLTVV.

The J gene is TRBJ2-1, the V gene TRBV5-1; 8 bases line up with TRBD2. V was clipped by 0 bases and J by 4 bases; unmatched bases: 6. CDR3 size: 16 residues. Germline CDR1 and CDR2: SGHRS and YFSETQ. In DNA, the CDR3 is TGCGCCAGCAGCTTGGGCCCGGGACTAGTATACAATGAGCAGTTCTTC. This sequence encodes CASSLGPGLVYNEQFF.

J is TRBJ2-1 and V is TRBV2, with TRBD2 matching 7 bases. V lost 3 bases and J lost 8; bases outside the gene matches: 10. CDR1 is SNHLY and CDR2 is FYNNEI in the germline V gene. This CDR3 is 15 amino acids long. The CDR3, as DNA: TGTGCCAGCAGTGAGTCTAGCGGACGGAGCGATGAGCAGTTCTTC. Translating it yields CASSESSGRSDEQFF.